Here is one TCR beta chain with its context. The source of the sample is a study of blood T cell repertoires in COVID-19. Profiling relied on immunoSEQ multiplex PCR, and the TCRdb table lists in-frame clones only, not all of them. The sample has about 500,000 clones; 89% are singletons. Trimming removed 1 base from V and 4 bases from J, with 12 bases in between. This CDR3 has 15 amino acids. Germline loops: CDR1 LGHDT, CDR2 YNNKEL (reference sequence). This sequence originates from a man younger than 35 with COVID-19, enrolled during active disease. Sequencing used peripheral blood. V and J are TRBV3-1 (or the pseudogene TRBV3-2) and TRBJ2-3; D is unclear. The CDR3 sequence: CASSQGSHGSDTQYF. The CDR3 nucleotides are TGTGCCAGCAGCCAAGGGAGCCATGGGTCAGATACGCAGTATTTT.